The 19 T cell receptor beta chains below were found in one sample sequenced in a study of blood T cells in healthy people across ages. Combining a sample-barcoded 5' primer with a J-beta primer mix, a second PCR ran for about 7 to 11 cycles. TCRdb independently ran MiXCR on the 5' RACE reads; one entry per CDR3 protein. Of 650,000 to 800,000 distinct CDR3 sequences listed, more than 40% were seen once; the top ten hold under 20%. Sequencing input: blood. The origin of the receptors is a man aged 55 to 70 in good health.

This clonotype has only one observation. The chain recombines TRBV7-2 with TRBJ2-7; 9 nucleotides line up with TRBD2. V gave up 5 bases and J gave up 3 bases; unmatched junction bases: 11. Germline V gene data show CDR1 as SGHTA and CDR2 as FQGNSA. The CDR3 is 16 amino acids. The CDR3 DNA reads as TGTGCCAGCAGCCCGAAGGAGCGGGAGGTGGTCTACGAGCAGTACTTC. It is translated as CASSPKEREVVYEQYF.

This clonotype was found once. The chain employs TRBV28 and TRBJ2-5, with a tentative D call TRBD1 (6 bases). The CDR3 has 14 residues. The V and J ends lost 6 bases and 0 bases respectively, with 11 bases between them. The germline gives CDR1 MDHEN, CDR2 SYDVKM. Here the CDR3 DNA reads TGTGCCAGCAGGGACAGAGATTACCAAGAGACCCAGTACTTC. This encodes CASRDRDYQETQYF.

The V and J genes are TRBV7-2 and TRBJ2-7; D is perhaps TRBD1 (6 bases). The DNA end favors TRBJ2-5, so the J call may be wrong. Germline V lookup: CDR1 SGHTA, CDR2 FQGNSA. The CDR3 totals 14 residues. The CDR3 region is CASSPQTGRETQYF. The CDR3 bases are TGTGCCAGCAGCCCCCAAACAGGGCGAGAGACCCAGTACTTC.

In DNA, the CDR3 is TGTGCCAGCAGCCCCACCGGGGTCCTACTTAATGAGCAGTACTTC. Translation: CASSPTGVLLNEQYF. The chain combines TRBV7-2 with TRBJ2-7, with D tentatively TRBD2 (5 bases). Per germline, CDR1 SGHTA and CDR2 FQGNSA. With 5 bases removed from V and 7 bases from J, the gap between germline ends came to 21 bases. The CDR3 runs 15 residues. The full variable domain, its missing parts supplied by reference TRBV7-2 and TRBJ2-7, is GAGVSQSPSNKVTEKGKDVELRCDPISGHTALYWYRQSLGQGLEFLIYFQGNSAPDKSGLPSDRFSAERTGGSVSTLTIQRTQQEDSAVYLCASSPTGVLLNEQYFGPGTRLTVT.

This chain links TRBV5-1 with TRBJ2-5; D possibly corresponds to TRBD2 (6 bases). The CDR3 covers 14 residues. V lost 0 bases and J 13 bases, leaving 19 bases between the germline ends. In germline, CDR1 is SGHRS, CDR2 YFSETQ. Here the CDR3 DNA reads TGCGCCAGCAGCTTGGATCTAGCTAGCGACGAGCGGTACTTC. Amino acids: CASSLDLASDERYF. The variable domain in full, completed from reference TRBV5-1 and TRBJ2-5, reads KAGVTQTPRYLIKTRGQQVTLSCSPISGHRSVSWYQQTPGQGLQFLFEYFSETQRNKGNFPGRFSGRQFSNSRSEMNVSTLELGDSALYLCASSLDLASDERYFGPGTRLLVL.

This clonotype showed up just a few times. The chain links TRBV20-1 to TRBJ2-7, with 7 nucleotides matching TRBD2. The CDR3 is 17 residues long. CDR1 and CDR2 from the germline V gene are DFQATT and SNEGSKA (reference sequence). With V trimmed by 1 base and J by 0 bases, 12 bases remained unmatched. The CDR3 here is CSARAPGVRGYSYEQYF. CDR3 coding DNA: TGCAGTGCTAGAGCCCCTGGTGTGCGGGGGTACTCCTACGAGCAGTACTTC.

The genes are TRBV4-1 and TRBJ1-4; a possible D gene is TRBD1 (5 bases). CDR3 length equals 16 residues. The ends were cut back, 0 bases at V and 7 bases at J, with 15 bases in the middle. Germline V gives CDR1 MGHRA, CDR2 YSYEKL. Written as DNA, the CDR3 is TGCGCCAGCAGCCAAGACTTCGTTGGGGGGTCTGAAAAACTGTTTTTT. As protein: CASSQDFVGGSEKLFF.

The chain links TRBV20-1 to TRBJ1-2; D remains ambiguous. Trimming shortened V by 6 bases and J by 4 bases, and 12 bases separated the two germline ends. The CDR3 totals 12 residues. Looked up from germline, CDR1 is DFQATT and CDR2 is SNEGSKA (reference sequence). The CDR3 bases are TGCAGTGCGATTTCGGGGTCCTATGGCTACACCTTC. It codes for CSAISGSYGYTF.

V usage is TRBV28 and J usage is TRBJ2-3; 12 bases line up with TRBD2. The junction had 7 bases not matched to a gene; V was cut back by 5 bases and J by 4 bases. The CDR3 has 16 residues. Germline assignment: CDR1 MDHEN and CDR2 SYDVKM. In DNA, the CDR3 is TGTGCCAGCAGTCCCGGACTAGCGGGGCGCGCAGATACGCAGTATTTT. This translates into CASSPGLAGRADTQYF.

With respect to this clonotype: Germline is not matched at one junction end, which may reflect a read error. V and J are TRBV7-9 and TRBJ2-5; D unresolved. The CDR3 length is 14 residues. Looked up from germline, CDR1 is SEHNR and CDR2 is FQNEAQ (reference sequence). CDR3 loop: CASRLSSNVETQYF. The CDR3 DNA follows: TGTGCCAGCCGCTTGTCGTCTAATGTGGAGACCCAGTACTTC.

V and J are TRBV9 and TRBJ2-3; D unclear. The V end lost 3 bases, the J end lost 2 bases, and 4 bases lay between the germline ends. This CDR3 comprises 12 residues. Germline loops: CDR1 SGDLS, CDR2 YYNGEE. The CDR3 is CASSGVTDTQYF. CDR3 sequence (DNA): TGTGCCAGCAGCGGAGTCACAGATACGCAGTATTTT.

This clonotype turned up a few times. This sequence joins TRBV5-6 and TRBJ2-5, with a tentative D call TRBD2 (6 bases). Between the trimmed V and J ends, which lost 0 bases and 5 bases, there was a span of 14 bases. The CDR3 consists of 15 residues. Germline V lookup: CDR1 SGHDT, CDR2 YYEEEE. The CDR3 nucleotides read TGTGCCAGCAGCTTGGGGGGGAGGATATCGGAGACCCAGTACTTC. It is translated as CASSLGGRISETQYF. Full variable domain (outside the CDR3, taken from reference TRBV5-6 and TRBJ2-5): DAGVTQSPTHLIKTRGQQVTLRCSPKSGHDTVSWYQQALGQGPQFIFQYYEEEERQRGNFPDRFSGHQFPNYSSELNVNALLLGDSALYLCASSLGGRISETQYFGPGTRLLVL.

The sample holds a few counts of this clonotype. The chain uses TRBV28 and TRBJ2-1; weak D call: TRBD1 (5 bases). Trimming left V 5 bases short and J 0 bases short, with 11 bases between. Germline values: CDR1 MDHEN, CDR2 SYDVKM. The CDR3 runs 15 residues. The CDR3 nucleotides read TGTGCCAGCAGTCCGCGACAGACCTCCTACAATGAGCAGTTCTTC. The encoded protein is CASSPRQTSYNEQFF.

Ten or more counts support this clonotype. The genes are TRBV6-5 and TRBJ2-1; the D gene is possibly TRBD1 (6 bases). The CDR3 loop spans 14 amino acids. Trimming left V 2 bases short and J 5 bases short, with 10 bases between. In germline, CDR1 is MNHEY, CDR2 SVGAGI. Written as DNA, the CDR3 is TGTGCCAGCAGTTACCCGGACAGAGACAATGAGCAGTTCTTC. It is translated as CASSYPDRDNEQFF.

A few counts support this clonotype. The rearrangement links TRBV4-3 to TRBJ2-7; TRBD1 matches at 8 bases. The CDR3 runs to 15 residues. Germline V gene data show CDR1 as LGHNA and CDR2 as YSLEER. J was trimmed by 3 bases and V by 1 base; bases with no gene match: 5. CDR3 coding DNA: TGCGCCAGCAGCCAAGGAACAGGGGGACTCTACGAGCAGTACTTC. Its protein product is CASSQGTGGLYEQYF.

This clonotype has more than one count but fewer than ten. The chain uses TRBV20-1 and TRBJ2-7; 11 nucleotides align to TRBD2. Germline V gives CDR1 DFQATT, CDR2 SNEGSKA (reference sequence). This CDR3 comprises 14 residues. Trimming cost V 5 bases and J 6 bases; bases outside gene matches: 9. Here the CDR3 DNA reads TGCAGTGCTCCGCTAGCGGGGGGCCGTCCCGAGCAGTACTTC. Residues: CSAPLAGGRPEQYF.

This clonotype appeared a few times. The J gene is TRBJ2-7, the V gene TRBV11-3; D is possibly TRBD1 (5 bases). The V gene lost 2 bases and the J gene lost 2 bases, with 13 bases spanning the gap. The CDR3 loop spans 15 amino acids. Germline CDR1 reads SGHNT; CDR2 reads YENEEA. In DNA, the CDR3 is TGTGCCAGCAGCTTACGGCAGGGCCTTCCCTACGAGCAGTACTTC. Translation: CASSLRQGLPYEQYF.

The chain combines TRBV20-1 with TRBJ2-7; the D gene is possibly TRBD1 (5 bases). The V end lost 5 bases, the J end lost 2 bases, and 13 bases lay between the germline ends. Germline-derived CDR1 and CDR2 are DFQATT and SNEGSKA (reference sequence). The CDR3 runs 13 residues. For the CDR3, the DNA is TGCAGTGCTGGGGCCCCCGCTACCTACGAGCAGTACTTC. Residues: CSAGAPATYEQYF.

This sequence joins TRBV7-2 and TRBJ2-7; the match to TRBD1 covers 8 bases. The CDR3 has 16 amino acids. The germline gives CDR1 SGHTA, CDR2 FQGNSA. Unmatched junction bases numbered 10, after V lost 5 bases and J lost 1 base. The CDR3 region has the DNA TGTGCCAGCAGCACCCGCTCCAGGGGGCTTTCCTACGAGCAGTACTTC. Protein product: CASSTRSRGLSYEQYF.